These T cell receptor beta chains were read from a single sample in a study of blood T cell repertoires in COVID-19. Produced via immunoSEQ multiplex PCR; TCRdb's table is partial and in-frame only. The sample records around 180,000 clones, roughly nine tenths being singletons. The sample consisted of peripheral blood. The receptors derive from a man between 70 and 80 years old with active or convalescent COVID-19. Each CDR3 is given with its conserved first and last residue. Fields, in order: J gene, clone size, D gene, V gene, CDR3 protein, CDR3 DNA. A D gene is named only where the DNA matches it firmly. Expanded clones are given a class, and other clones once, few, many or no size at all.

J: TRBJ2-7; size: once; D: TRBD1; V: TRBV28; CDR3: CASTDLGQGVEQYF; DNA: TGTGCCAGCACCGATCTGGGACAGGGGGTGGAGCAGTACTTC
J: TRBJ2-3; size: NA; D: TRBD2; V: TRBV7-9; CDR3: CASSLGSLAGSTDTQYF; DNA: TGTGCCAGCAGCTTAGGCTCACTAGCGGGAAGCACAGATACGCAGTATTTT
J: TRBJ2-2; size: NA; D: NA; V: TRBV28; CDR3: CASSGQNTGELFF; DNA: TGTGCCAGCAGTGGACAGAACACCGGGGAGCTGTTTTTT
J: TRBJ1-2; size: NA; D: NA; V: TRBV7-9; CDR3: CASSLALNYGYTF; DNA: TGTGCCAGCAGCTTAGCCCTTAACTATGGCTACACCTTC
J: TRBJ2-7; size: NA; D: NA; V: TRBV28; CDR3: CASSLRVPYEQYF; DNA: TGTGCCAGCAGTTTGCGAGTTCCCTACGAGCAGTACTTC
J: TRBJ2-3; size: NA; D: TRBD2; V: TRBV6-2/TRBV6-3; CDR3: CASSYASGLAGGGTQYF; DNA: TGTGCCAGCAGTTACGCTTCGGGACTAGCGGGAGGAGGTACGCAGTATTTT
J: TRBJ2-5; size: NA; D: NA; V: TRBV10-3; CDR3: CAISESRDGETQYF; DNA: TGTGCCATCAGTGAGTCACGGGATGGGGAGACCCAGTACTTC
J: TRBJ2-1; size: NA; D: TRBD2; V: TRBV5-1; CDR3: CASSTAGGQAGEQFF; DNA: TGCGCCAGCAGCACAGCGGGGGGGCAGGCGGGTGAGCAGTTCTTC
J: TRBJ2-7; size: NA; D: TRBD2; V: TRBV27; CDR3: CASSPPPGLAGVEQYF; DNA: TGTGCCAGCAGTCCCCCCCCGGGACTAGCGGGAGTCGAGCAGTACTTC
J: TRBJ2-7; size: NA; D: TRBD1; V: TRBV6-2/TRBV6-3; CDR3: CASSWGQGSYEQYF; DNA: TGTGCCAGCAGCTGGGGACAGGGGAGCTACGAGCAGTACTTC
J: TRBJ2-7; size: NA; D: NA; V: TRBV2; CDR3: CASSRSLYEQYF; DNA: TGTGCCAGCAGCCGGTCACTCTACGAGCAATACTTC
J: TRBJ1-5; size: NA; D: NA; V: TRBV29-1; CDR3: CSVSQVRVRQPQHF; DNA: TGCAGTGTCAGCCAGGTACGAGTACGTCAGCCCCAGCATTTT
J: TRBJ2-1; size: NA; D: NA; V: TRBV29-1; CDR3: CSVGVGGWDEQFF; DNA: TGCAGCGTTGGTGTCGGGGGTTGGGATGAGCAGTTCTTC
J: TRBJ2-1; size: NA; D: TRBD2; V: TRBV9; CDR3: CASSVFASGTSYNEQFF; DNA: TGTGCCAGCAGCGTCTTCGCTAGCGGGACCTCCTACAATGAGCAGTTCTTC
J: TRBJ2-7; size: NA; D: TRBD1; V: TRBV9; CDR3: CASSVEGTAIYEQYF; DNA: TGTGCCAGCAGCGTAGAAGGGACAGCTATCTACGAGCAGTACTTC
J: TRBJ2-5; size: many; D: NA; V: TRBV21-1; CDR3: CASRLPRGPRPRETQYF; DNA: TGTGCCAGCAGACTACCCAGGGGACCCCGCCCCCGGGAGACCCAGTACTTC
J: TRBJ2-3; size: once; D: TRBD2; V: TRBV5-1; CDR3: CASSLETSGNTDTQYF; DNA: TGCGCCAGCAGCTTGGAGACTAGCGGGAATACAGATACGCAGTATTTT
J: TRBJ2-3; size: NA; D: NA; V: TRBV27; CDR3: CASSSRPRATDTQYF; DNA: TGTGCCAGCAGTTCGCGCCCGAGGGCCACAGATACGCAGTATTTT
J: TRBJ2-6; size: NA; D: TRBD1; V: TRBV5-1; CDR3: CASFEGQTLIGSGANVLTF; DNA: TGCGCCAGTTTTGAGGGACAGACCCTAATAGGGTCTGGGGCCAACGTCCTGACTTTC
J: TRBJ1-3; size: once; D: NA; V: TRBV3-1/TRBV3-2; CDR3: CASRLSGGNTIYF; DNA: TGTGCCAGCAGACTCTCAGGGGGAAACACCATATATTTT